This T cell receptor (beta chain) originates from a study of shared clonotypes between healthy human individuals. Clones were sequenced by immunoSEQ multiplex PCR, and TCRdb holds only the in-frame ones, with some missing. This table holds over 950,000 clones, 70% to 85% found once. V lost 5 bases, J lost 4 bases, and 6 bases stayed unmatched. The CDR3 loop spans 14 amino acids. Germline-derived CDR1 and CDR2 are LNHDA and SQIVND (reference sequence). Free of recent acute infections or vaccinations, the donors were healthy HIV-negative adults. Points on this clone: Its antigen is unidentified.

Study-level findings and limits: Generation probability values for non-shared clonotypes were lower than those for clonotypes shared by all four donors. Memory subsets generally showed smaller estimated richness than naive subsets did.

This clonotype originated in a man aged 18 to 35 in good health. Some clones in this sample may be carry-over from other donors' samples. The sequencing sample was made of memory CD4+ T cells from PBMCs. Subset defined: CD45RA-negative fraction. The rearrangement links TRBV19 to TRBJ2-7, with TRBD2 matching over 9 bases. This chain's CDR3 is CASSVSSGNYEQYF. The CDR3 region has the DNA TGTGCCAGTAGTGTGTCTAGCGGGAATTACGAGCAGTACTTC.